This T cell receptor beta chain was found in a study of identical twins. This CDR3 spans 15 amino acids. V shed 0 bases, J shed 8 bases, and the junction held 3 bases outside the gene matches. CDR1 and CDR2 from the germline V gene are LGHDT and YNNKEL (reference sequence). One entry per CDR3 protein, called by TCRdb with MiXCR from the 5' RACE reads. The sample holds around 480,000 distinct CDR3 sequences, 11% to 15% seen once. In this sample, this clonotype turned up a few times. These data were likewise used in another study, on yellow fever vaccine responses in identical twins.

The chain has TRBV3-1 and TRBJ1-6; 8 bases map to TRBD1. Material for sequencing was CD4+ T cells sorted from blood. The receptor was isolated from a young woman in good health. This CDR3 reads CASSQDDRGDSPLHF. The CDR3 DNA sequence: TGTGCCAGCAGCCAAGACGACAGGGGAGATTCACCCCTCCACTTT.